The sequence of this TCR beta chain was determined in a study of CD8 T cells in ankylosing spondylitis (TCRdb year 2017). At the level of the whole study: T cell receptor beta repertoires were profiled in healthy donors and ankylosing spondylitis patients so that disease-linked TCR variants could be found. Peripheral blood was sampled, and synovial fluid was also collected from ankylosing spondylitis patients. The full study cohort comprised 25 ankylosing spondylitis patients and 110 or so healthy donors. Results and caveats for the whole study, not just this receptor: Some of the motif variants had been reported before in the synovial fluid and blood of reactive arthritis patients, a finding that suggests common disease-initiation mechanisms. A TCR beta motif of several highly homologous amino acid variants appeared characteristic of blood from ankylosing spondylitis patients. Significant enrichment of the disease-linked clones was reported in matched synovial fluid samples from ankylosing spondylitis patients. A CD8+ phenotype was shown by the disease-linked clones, which were found at relatively low frequencies in peripheral blood.

For each ankylosing spondylitis patient, the synovial fluid sample was matched to a blood sample from that same patient. The sequencing machine was an Illumina HiSeq 2500. Quantitative 5'-RACE with molecular barcodes was used to prepare TCR beta libraries. As for the original processing: A new computational method based on a probabilistic model of VDJ rearrangement was used to identify disease-linked TCR variants. TCRdb reprocessing: public reads trimmed at Q25 with fastp, clones called with MiXCR, in-frame beta chains kept. Identical CDR3 protein sequences are pooled into one entry, listed with their most common genes and DNA. The V and J calls shown here were made by TCRdb, not taken from the authors' results. The sample table records 150,000 to 200,000 distinct CDR3 sequences; roughly a third of these occur just once. The leading ten clones occupy around 6.2% of the sample. Of note for this clonotype: Its specific antigen is unknown. No clone much larger than this one lies a single base away; base qualities are absent.

The specimen was synovial fluid, either unsorted or a sorted T cell fraction (not recorded which). The TCR sequence derives from a male donor with ankylosing spondylitis.

This receptor has the CDR3 CASRGLAGAEQFF. In nucleotides, the sequence is TGCGCCAGCCGGGGACTAGCGGGAGCTGAGCAGTTCTTC. The chain uses TRBV5-1 and TRBJ2-1; TRBD2 fits 14 bases in the junction. CDR1 and CDR2 (SGHRS, YFSETQ) derive from the germline V gene. The germline V and J ends show losses of 7 bases and 9 bases respectively, and no gene match explains 3 bases of the junction. The CDR3, cysteine through phenylalanine, is 13 amino acids long. Only CDR3 DNA is held: 39 bases, read in frame from base 1.